This TCR beta chain was identified during a study of blood T cell repertoires in COVID-19. Study in general: From the United States, Italy and Spain came samples of acute and convalescent COVID-19. PBMCs, B-cell-depleted T cells, or T cells provided the cDNA or gDNA that made up the material.

Under the authors' procedure: Cell counts per sample came from amplifying reference gene primers. Here immunoSEQ multiplex PCR was the method, and the copy in TCRdb shows in-frame clones only, minus some. V and J calls and clone size are as listed in that table; D and trimming were resolved from the DNA. The sample holds roughly 100,000 clones, around 88% seen once. The CDR3 sequence is 14 residues long. V lost 4 bases and J lost 4, with 14 bases in between. The germline CDR1 and CDR2 sequences are SGHRS and YFSETQ. The V and J genes are TRBV5-1 and TRBJ1-2, with D possibly being TRBD1 (6 bases). The sequenced material came from peripheral blood. The origin of this receptor is a woman older than 75 with acute or convalescent COVID-19. CDR3 nucleotide sequence: TGCGCCAGCAGCGCGGACAGATCCTTCTATGGCTACACCTTC. Residues: CASSADRSFYGYTF.